The sequence of this T cell receptor (beta chain) was determined in a study of CD8+ T cells in alopecia areata. General study points: Sequencing of scalp samples also captures resident alphabeta T cells of normal skin. Affected lesional scalp, above all in alopecia totalis/universalis, was more clonal than normal scalp.

The table lists this clone with many counts. Its antigen is not known. Gene names are mouse gene names. The read ends 4 residues before the CDR3 terminus; that terminus is restored from the germline J gene. Extracted from the samples, RNA was reverse transcribed into cDNA to serve as the sequencing template. The assay was immunoSEQ multiplex PCR, and TCRdb's table has in-frame clones only and misses some. The data list 3,000 or so clones, none observed once; about 47% falls to the top ten. CDR1 and CDR2 (germline): NNHDY, SYVADS. The CDR3 has 14 residues. Sequencing input: lesional skin. This TCR derives from a C3H/HeJ mouse with alopecia areata. The mouse line has the MHC haplotype H2-k. The chain uses TRBV13-3 and TRBJ2-7; 10 nucleotides match TRBD2. The CDR3 reads CASSVRTGGYEQYF. The DNA read from the CDR3 is TGTGCCAGCAGTGTCCGGACTGGGGGTTAT.